The entry below gives a single TCR beta chain sequence along with its context. Germline V CDR1 and CDR2: MGHDK, SYGVNS. The length of the CDR3 is 16 residues. Trimming at V came to 2 bases and at J to 2 bases, leaving 8 bases not matched to a gene. The data were obtained in a study of T-cell reconstitution after alpha-beta-depleted transplantation in children. TCRbeta library construction was performed incorporating unique molecular identifiers. Each CDR3 protein is one row after TCRdb ran MiXCR on the PCR reads. Among 500,000 or so distinct CDR3 sequences listed, around a third were seen once. The chain joins TRBV25-1 to TRBJ1-1; 7 bases map to TRBD1. This clonotype originated in a human donor who donated a stem cell graft to a child with aplastic anemia. The material sequenced was PBMCs from the stem cell graft donor, taken from the stem cell graft. CDR3 protein: CASSELSGQANTEAFF. As DNA, the CDR3 is TGTGCCAGCAGTGAACTGAGCGGACAGGCAAACACTGAAGCTTTCTTT.